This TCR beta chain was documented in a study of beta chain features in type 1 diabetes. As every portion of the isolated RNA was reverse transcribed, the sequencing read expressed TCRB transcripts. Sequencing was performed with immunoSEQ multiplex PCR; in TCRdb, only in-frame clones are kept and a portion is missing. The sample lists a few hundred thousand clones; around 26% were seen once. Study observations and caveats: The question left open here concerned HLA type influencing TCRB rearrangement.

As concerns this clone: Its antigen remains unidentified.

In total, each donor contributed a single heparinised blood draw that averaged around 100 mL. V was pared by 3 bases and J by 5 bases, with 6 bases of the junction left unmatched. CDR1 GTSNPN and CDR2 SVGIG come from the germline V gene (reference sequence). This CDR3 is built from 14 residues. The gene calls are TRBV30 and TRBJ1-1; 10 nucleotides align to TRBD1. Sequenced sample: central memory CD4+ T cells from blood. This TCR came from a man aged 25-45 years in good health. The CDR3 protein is CAWRKGQGSTEAFF. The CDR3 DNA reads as TGTGCCTGGAGAAAGGGACAGGGGTCAACTGAAGCTTTCTTT.